Below are 12 T cell receptor beta chains sequenced from a single sample in a study of CD8 T cells in ankylosing spondylitis. TCRdb reprocessed the 5' RACE reads via MiXCR and lists one record per CDR3 protein. The sample records fewer than 200,000 distinct CDR3 sequences, 15% to 20% being singletons. Sequenced input: blood, either unsorted or a sorted T cell fraction (not recorded which). These receptors were taken from a male donor between 5 and 35 years old with ankylosing spondylitis or in good health (not recorded which).

This clonotype was seen more than once but under ten times. The chain combines TRBV12-3 or TRBV12-4 with TRBJ2-5; D remains ambiguous. The V end lost 5 bases, the J end lost 4 bases, and 14 bases lay between the germline ends. This CDR3 spans 14 amino acids. The CDR3 sequence: CASSPMADGETQYF. Written as DNA, the CDR3 is TGTGCCAGCAGTCCAATGGCGGACGGAGAGACCCAGTACTTC.

There are many counts of this clonotype. This chain connects TRBV6-5 to TRBJ1-3; D remains unclear. Germline loops: CDR1 MNHEY, CDR2 SVGAGI. V dropped 7 bases and J dropped 0 bases, with 13 bases sitting between them. The CDR3 loop spans 15 amino acids. In nucleotides, the CDR3 is TGTGCCAGCACCCCCAGGACTAACTCTGGAAACACCATATATTTT. Protein sequence: CASTPRTNSGNTIYF.

This clonotype was seen at least ten times. The chain joins TRBV12-3 or TRBV12-4 to TRBJ2-5, with D tentatively TRBD1 or TRBD2 (6 bases each). CDR3 length: 14 residues. V was clipped by 3 bases and J by 5 bases, with 13 bases between them. The chain's CDR3 is CASSLGTGRETQYF. CDR3 sequence (DNA): TGTGCCAGCAGTTTGGGTACAGGGAGGGAGACCCAGTACTTC.

This clonotype came up many times. The chain employs TRBV14 and TRBJ2-7; 7 bases are a match to TRBD2. This CDR3 is 15 amino acids long. V gave up 1 base and J gave up 0 bases; unmatched junction bases: 3. The germline V gene encodes CDR1 SGHDN and CDR2 FVKESK. CDR3 in DNA: TGTGCCAGCAGCCAAGTAGCGGGTGGCTCCTACGAGCAGTACTTC. Translation gives CASSQVAGGSYEQYF. Supplemented by reference TRBV14 and TRBJ2-7, the full variable domain reads EAGVTQFPSHSVIEKGQTVTLRCDPISGHDNLYWYRRVMGKEIKFLLHFVKESKQDESGMPNNRFLAERTGGTYSTLKVQPAELEDSGVYFCASSQVAGGSYEQYFGPGTRLTVT.

The table lists this clonotype with a count of one. J is TRBJ1-5 and V is TRBV20-1, with 9 bases fitting TRBD1. Unmatched junction bases numbered 2, after V lost 4 bases and J lost 4 bases. From germline, CDR1 is DFQATT and CDR2 SNEGSKA (reference sequence). The CDR3 consists of 13 residues. CDR3 protein: CSAMDRGNQPQHF. In DNA, the CDR3 is TGCAGTGCTATGGACAGGGGAAATCAGCCCCAGCATTTT.

CDR3 nucleotides: TGCAGTGCTAGAGATGGAGCGCCAGCCCCGCAGGGTGAGCAGTTCTTC. Translated, it gives CSARDGAPAPQGEQFF. V and J are TRBV20-1 and TRBJ2-1, with D perhaps TRBD1 (5 bases). Trimming stripped 0 bases from V and 9 bases from J, with 21 bases between. Germline V lookup: CDR1 DFQATT, CDR2 SNEGSKA (reference sequence). The CDR3 runs to 16 residues.

Many counts were recorded for this clonotype. V gene TRBV19 combines with J gene TRBJ2-1; D is unclear. This CDR3 is 14 amino acids long. Germline values: CDR1 LNHDA, CDR2 SQIVND (reference sequence). Trimming pared 4 bases from V and 5 bases from J, leaving 12 bases between. The CDR3 sequence is CASSTTTPNNEQFF. The CDR3 nucleotides read TGTGCCAGTAGTACGACGACACCGAACAATGAGCAGTTCTTC.

Ten or more counts support this clonotype. The V and J genes are TRBV15 and TRBJ1-5, with a tentative D call TRBD1 (6 bases). This CDR3 is 13 amino acids long. V shed 9 bases and J shed 0 bases, with 9 bases lying between them. Germline V CDR1 and CDR2: LNHNV, YYDKDF (reference sequence). CDR3 nucleotides: TGTGCCACAGGACAGAGTAGCAATCAGCCCCAGCATTTT. The encoded protein is CATGQSSNQPQHF.

The chain employs TRBV4-3 and TRBJ2-1, with 9 bases aligning to TRBD2. Unmatched junction bases numbered 3, after V lost 0 bases and J lost 6 bases. The CDR3 extends over 15 amino acids. Germline V gives CDR1 LGHNA, CDR2 YSLEER. The CDR3: CASSQEGLAINEQFF. CDR3 nucleotide sequence: TGCGCCAGCAGCCAAGAGGGACTAGCTATCAATGAGCAGTTCTTC.

The V and J genes are TRBV29-1 and TRBJ2-1; perhaps TRBD2 as D (6 bases). From germline, CDR1 is SQVTM and CDR2 ANQGSEA. This CDR3 has 11 residues. V was clipped by 3 bases and J by 10 bases, with 10 bases between them. CDR3 bases: TGCAGCGTTGATGTCGGACTAGAGCAGTTCTTC. Protein sequence: CSVDVGLEQFF.

The chain combines TRBV7-9 with TRBJ2-7; a possible D gene is TRBD2 (6 bases). Germline assignment: CDR1 SEHNR and CDR2 FQNEAQ (reference sequence). The CDR3 sequence is 15 residues long. V lost 5 bases to trimming and J lost 2 bases, with 16 bases between them. The chain's CDR3 is CASSDGTVGPYEQYF. The CDR3 coding sequence is TGTGCCAGCAGCGACGGGACTGTCGGACCCTACGAGCAGTACTTC.

This clonotype was seen at least ten times. The rearrangement links TRBV4-2 to TRBJ2-1; maybe TRBD2 (6 bases). Trimming shortened V by 0 bases and J by 7 bases, and 16 bases separated the two germline ends. The CDR3 contains 16 residues. The V gene's germline CDR1 is LGHNA and CDR2 YNFKEQ. The CDR3 nucleotides read TGTGCCAGCAGCCAAGATTTGTACGGGAGTGGGAATGAGCAGTTCTTC. This codes for CASSQDLYGSGNEQFF.